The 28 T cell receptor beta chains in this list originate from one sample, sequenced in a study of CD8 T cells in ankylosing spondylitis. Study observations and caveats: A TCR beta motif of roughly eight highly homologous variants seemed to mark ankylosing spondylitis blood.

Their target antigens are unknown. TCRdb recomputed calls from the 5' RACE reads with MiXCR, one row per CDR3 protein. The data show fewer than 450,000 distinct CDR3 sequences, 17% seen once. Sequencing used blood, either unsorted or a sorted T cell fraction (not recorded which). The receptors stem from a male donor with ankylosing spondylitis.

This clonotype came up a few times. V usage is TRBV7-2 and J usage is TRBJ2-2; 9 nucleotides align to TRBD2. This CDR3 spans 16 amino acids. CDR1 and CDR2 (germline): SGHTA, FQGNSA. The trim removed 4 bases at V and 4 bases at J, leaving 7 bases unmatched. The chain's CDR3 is CASSSGTSQSTGELFF. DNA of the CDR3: TGTGCCAGCAGCTCCGGGACTAGCCAAAGCACCGGGGAGCTGTTTTTT.

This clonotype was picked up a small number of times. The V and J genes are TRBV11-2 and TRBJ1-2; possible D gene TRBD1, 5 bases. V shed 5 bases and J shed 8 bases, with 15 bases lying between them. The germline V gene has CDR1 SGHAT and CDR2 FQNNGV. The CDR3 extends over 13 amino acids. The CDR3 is CASSRDYSRGYTF. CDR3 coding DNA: TGTGCCAGCAGCCGGGACTATAGCAGAGGCTACACCTTC.

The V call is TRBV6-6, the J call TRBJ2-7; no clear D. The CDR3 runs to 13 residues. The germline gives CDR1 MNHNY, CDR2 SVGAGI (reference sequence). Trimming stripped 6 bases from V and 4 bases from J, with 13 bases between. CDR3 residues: CASSTSDGYEQYF. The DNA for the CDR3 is TGTGCCAGCAGCACATCCGACGGATACGAGCAGTACTTC.

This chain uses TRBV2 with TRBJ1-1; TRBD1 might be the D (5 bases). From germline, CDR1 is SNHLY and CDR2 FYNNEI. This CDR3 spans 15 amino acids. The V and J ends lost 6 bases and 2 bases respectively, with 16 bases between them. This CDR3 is CASRGRSKRNTEAFF. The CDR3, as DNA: TGTGCCAGCAGGGGACGATCAAAGAGAAACACTGAAGCTTTCTTT.

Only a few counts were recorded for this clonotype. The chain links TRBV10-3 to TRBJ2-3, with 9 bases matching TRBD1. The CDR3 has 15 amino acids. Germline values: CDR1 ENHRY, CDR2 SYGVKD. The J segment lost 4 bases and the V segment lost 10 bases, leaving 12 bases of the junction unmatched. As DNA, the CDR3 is TGTGCCACCGGGCCTACAGGGGGCGAAGCAGATACGCAGTATTTT. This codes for CATGPTGGEADTQYF.

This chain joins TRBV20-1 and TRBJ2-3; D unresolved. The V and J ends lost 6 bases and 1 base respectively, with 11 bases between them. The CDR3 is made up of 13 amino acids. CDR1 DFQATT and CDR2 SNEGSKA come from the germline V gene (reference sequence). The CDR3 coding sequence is TGCAGTGCCCTCGGGCCCGGCACAGATACGCAGTATTTT. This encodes CSALGPGTDTQYF.

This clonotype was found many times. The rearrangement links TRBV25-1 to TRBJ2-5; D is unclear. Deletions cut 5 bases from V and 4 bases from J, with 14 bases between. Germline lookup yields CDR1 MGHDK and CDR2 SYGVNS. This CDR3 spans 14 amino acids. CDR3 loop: CASSPLDKGETQYF. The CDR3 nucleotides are TGTGCCAGCAGTCCTTTGGATAAGGGAGAGACCCAGTACTTC.

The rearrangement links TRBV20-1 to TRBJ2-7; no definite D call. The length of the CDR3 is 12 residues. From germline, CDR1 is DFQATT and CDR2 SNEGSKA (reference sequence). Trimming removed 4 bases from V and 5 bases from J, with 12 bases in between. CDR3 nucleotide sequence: TGCAGTGCTAAATGGGGTACCCACGAGCAGTACTTC. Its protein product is CSAKWGTHEQYF.

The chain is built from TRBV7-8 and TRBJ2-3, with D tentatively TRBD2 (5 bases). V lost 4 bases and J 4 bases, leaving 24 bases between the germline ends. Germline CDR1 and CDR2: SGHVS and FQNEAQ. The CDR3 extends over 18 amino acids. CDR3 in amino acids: CASSSLGGAPASPDTQYF. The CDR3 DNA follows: TGTGCCAGCAGCTCCCTCGGAGGTGCCCCGGCCTCCCCAGATACGCAGTATTTT.

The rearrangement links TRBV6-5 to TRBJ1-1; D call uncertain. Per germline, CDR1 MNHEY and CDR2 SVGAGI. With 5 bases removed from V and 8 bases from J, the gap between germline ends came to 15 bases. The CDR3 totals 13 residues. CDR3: CASSLPGSREAFF. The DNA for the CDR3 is TGTGCCAGCAGTCTACCGGGCTCTAGGGAAGCTTTCTTT.

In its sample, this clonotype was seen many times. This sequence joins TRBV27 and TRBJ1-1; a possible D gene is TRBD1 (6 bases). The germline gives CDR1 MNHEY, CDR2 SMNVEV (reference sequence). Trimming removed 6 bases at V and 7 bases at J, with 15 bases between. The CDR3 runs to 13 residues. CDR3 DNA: TGTGCCAGCAGGGCACTCACAGGGTATGAAGCTTTCTTT. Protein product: CASRALTGYEAFF.

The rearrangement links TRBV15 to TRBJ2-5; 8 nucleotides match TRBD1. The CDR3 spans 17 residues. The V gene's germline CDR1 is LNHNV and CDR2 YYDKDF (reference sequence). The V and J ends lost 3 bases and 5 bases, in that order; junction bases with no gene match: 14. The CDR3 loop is CATSSSTRTGSRETQYF. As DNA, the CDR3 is TGTGCCACCAGCAGTTCCACTCGGACAGGGTCGAGGGAGACCCAGTACTTC.

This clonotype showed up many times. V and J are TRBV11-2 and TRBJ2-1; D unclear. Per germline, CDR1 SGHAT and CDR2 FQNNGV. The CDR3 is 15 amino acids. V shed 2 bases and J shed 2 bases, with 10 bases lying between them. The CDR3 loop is CASSLTGDTYNEQFF. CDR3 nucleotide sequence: TGTGCCAGCAGCTTAACGGGTGATACCTACAATGAGCAGTTCTTC.

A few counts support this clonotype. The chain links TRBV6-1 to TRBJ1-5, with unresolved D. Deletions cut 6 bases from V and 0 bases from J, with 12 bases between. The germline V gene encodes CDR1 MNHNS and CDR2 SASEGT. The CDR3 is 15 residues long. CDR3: CASSPSRLSNQPQHF. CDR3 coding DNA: TGTGCCAGCAGCCCGTCCCGACTTAGCAATCAGCCCCAGCATTTT.

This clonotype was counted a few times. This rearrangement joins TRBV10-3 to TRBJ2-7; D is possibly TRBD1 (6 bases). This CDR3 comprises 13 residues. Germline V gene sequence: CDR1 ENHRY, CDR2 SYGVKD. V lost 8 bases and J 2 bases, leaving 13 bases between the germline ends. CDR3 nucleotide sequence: TGTGCCATCGGTGCAGGGGAGACCTACGAGCAGTACTTC. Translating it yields CAIGAGETYEQYF.

The CDR3 is CASSLARGPQETQYF. The CDR3 DNA follows: TGTGCCAGCAGTTTAGCCCGGGGGCCGCAAGAGACCCAGTACTTC. The genes are TRBV12-3 or TRBV12-4 and TRBJ2-5; TRBD1 or TRBD2 may be the D gene (6 bases each). V lost 0 bases to trimming and J lost 2 bases, with 10 bases between them. This CDR3 contains 15 residues.

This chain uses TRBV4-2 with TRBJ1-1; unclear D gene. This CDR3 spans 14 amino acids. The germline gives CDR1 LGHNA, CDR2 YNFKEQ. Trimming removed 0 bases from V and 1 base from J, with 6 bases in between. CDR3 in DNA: TGTGCCAGCAGCCAAGAACCGACGAACACTGAAGCTTTCTTT. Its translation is CASSQEPTNTEAFF.

For the CDR3, the DNA is TGCGCCAGCAGCTTGACTAACGAGGGGGCCCAGTACTTC. Protein product: CASSLTNEGAQYF. This rearrangement joins TRBV5-1 to TRBJ2-5, with D perhaps TRBD1 (6 bases). Trimming left V 1 base short and J 9 bases short, with 13 bases between. Germline CDR1 reads SGHRS; CDR2 reads YFSETQ. This CDR3 has 13 amino acids.

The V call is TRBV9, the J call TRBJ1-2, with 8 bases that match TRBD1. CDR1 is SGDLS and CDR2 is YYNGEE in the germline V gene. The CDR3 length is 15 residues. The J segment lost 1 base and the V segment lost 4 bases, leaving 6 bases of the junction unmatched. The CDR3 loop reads CASSPLGQGNYGYTF. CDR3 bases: TGTGCCAGCAGCCCCCTTGGACAGGGTAACTATGGCTACACCTTC.

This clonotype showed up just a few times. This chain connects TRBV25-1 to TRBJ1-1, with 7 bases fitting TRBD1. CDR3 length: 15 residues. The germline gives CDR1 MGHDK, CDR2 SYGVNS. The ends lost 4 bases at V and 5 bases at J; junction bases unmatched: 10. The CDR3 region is CASSAIQGSRTEAFF. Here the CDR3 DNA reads TGTGCCAGCAGTGCAATACAGGGGTCGCGGACTGAAGCTTTCTTT. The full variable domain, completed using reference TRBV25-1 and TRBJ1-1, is EADIYQTPRYLVIGTGKKITLECSQTMGHDKMYWYQQDPGMELHLIHYSYGVNSTEKGDLSSESTVSRIRTEHFPLTLESARPSHTSQYLCASSAIQGSRTEAFFGQGTRLTVV.

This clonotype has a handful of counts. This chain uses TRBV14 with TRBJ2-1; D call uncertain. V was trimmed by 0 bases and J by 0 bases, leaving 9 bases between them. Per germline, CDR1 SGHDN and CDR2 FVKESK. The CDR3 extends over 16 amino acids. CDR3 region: CASSQEGKGSYNEQFF. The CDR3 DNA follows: TGTGCCAGCAGCCAAGAAGGGAAGGGCTCCTACAATGAGCAGTTCTTC.

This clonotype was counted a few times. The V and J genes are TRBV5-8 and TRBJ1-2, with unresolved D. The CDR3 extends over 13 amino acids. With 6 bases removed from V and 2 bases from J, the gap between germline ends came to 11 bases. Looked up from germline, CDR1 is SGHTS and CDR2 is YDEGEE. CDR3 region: CASTFRLNYGYTF. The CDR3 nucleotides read TGTGCCAGCACCTTTCGGTTAAACTATGGCTACACCTTC.

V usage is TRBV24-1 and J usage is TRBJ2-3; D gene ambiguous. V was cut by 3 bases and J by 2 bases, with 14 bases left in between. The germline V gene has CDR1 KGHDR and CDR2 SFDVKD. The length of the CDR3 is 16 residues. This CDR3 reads CATSDPRRGPTDTQYF. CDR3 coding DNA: TGTGCCACCAGTGATCCCCGGAGAGGTCCCACAGATACGCAGTATTTT.

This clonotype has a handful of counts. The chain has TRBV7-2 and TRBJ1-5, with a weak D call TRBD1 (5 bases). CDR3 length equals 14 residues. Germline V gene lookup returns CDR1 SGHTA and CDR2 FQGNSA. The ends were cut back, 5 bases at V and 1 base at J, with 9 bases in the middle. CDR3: CASSGGRSNQPQHF. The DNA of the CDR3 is TGTGCCAGCAGCGGGGGGAGAAGCAATCAGCCCCAGCATTTT.

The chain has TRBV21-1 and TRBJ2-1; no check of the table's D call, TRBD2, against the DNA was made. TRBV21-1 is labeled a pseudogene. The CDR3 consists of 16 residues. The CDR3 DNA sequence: TGTGCCAGCAGCAAACCGGGACTAGCGAAATACAATGAGCAGTTCTTC. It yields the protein CASSKPGLAKYNEQFF.

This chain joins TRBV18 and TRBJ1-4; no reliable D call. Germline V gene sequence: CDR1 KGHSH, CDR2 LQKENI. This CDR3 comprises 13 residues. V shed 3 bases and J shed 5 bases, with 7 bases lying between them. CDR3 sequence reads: CASSPNFNEKLFF. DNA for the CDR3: TGTGCCAGCTCACCTAACTTCAATGAAAAACTGTTTTTT.

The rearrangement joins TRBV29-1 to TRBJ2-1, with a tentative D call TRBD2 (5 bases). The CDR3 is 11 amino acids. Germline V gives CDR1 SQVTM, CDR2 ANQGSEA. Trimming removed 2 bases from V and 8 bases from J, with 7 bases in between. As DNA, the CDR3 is TGCAGCGTTGAACTTAGCGATGAGCAGTTCTTC. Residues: CSVELSDEQFF.

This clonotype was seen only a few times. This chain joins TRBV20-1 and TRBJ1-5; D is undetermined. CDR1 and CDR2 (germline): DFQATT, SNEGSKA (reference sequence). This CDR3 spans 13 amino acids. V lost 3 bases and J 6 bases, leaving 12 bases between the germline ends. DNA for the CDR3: TGCAGTGCTAGTTTAGTTTCGGGTCAGCCCCAGCATTTT. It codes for CSASLVSGQPQHF.